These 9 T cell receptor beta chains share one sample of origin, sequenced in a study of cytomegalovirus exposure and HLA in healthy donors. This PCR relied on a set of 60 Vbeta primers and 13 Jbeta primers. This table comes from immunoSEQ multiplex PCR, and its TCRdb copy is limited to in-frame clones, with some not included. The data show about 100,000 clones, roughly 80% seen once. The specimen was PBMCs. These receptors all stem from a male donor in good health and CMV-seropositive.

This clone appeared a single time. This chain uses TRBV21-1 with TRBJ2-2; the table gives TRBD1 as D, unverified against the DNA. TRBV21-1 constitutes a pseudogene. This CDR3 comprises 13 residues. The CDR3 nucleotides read TGTGCCAGCAGCAAAAGGGGAACCGGGGAGCTGTTTTTT. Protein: CASSKRGTGELFF.

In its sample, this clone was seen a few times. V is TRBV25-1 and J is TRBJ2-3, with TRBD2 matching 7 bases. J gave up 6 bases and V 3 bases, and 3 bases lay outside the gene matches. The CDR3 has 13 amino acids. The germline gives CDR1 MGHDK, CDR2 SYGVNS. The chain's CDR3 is CASSDGREDTQYF. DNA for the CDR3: TGTGCCAGCAGTGATGGGAGGGAGGATACGCAGTATTTT.

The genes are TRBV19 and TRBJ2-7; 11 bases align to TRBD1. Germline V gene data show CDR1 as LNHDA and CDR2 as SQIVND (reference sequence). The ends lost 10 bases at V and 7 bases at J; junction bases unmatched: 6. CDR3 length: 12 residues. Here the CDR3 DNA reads TGTGCCACAGGACAGGGGGCGAGAGAGCAGTACTTC. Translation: CATGQGAREQYF.

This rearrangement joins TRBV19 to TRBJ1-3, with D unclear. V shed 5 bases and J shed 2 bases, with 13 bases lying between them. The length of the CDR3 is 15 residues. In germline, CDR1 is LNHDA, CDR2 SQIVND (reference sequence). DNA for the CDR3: TGTGCCAGTAGTGTAGCCCTACTGACTGGAAACACCATATATTTT. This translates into CASSVALLTGNTIYF.

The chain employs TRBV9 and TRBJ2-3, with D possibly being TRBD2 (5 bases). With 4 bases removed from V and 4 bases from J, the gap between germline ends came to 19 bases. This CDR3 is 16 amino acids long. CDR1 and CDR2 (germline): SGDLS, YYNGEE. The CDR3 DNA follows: TGTGCCAGCAGCCTTGGACTTTCGAGGGAGTCAGATACGCAGTATTTT. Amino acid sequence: CASSLGLSRESDTQYF.

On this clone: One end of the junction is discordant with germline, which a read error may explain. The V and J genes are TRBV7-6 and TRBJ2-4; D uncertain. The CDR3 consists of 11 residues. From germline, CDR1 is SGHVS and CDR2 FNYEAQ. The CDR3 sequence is CASSSANSQYF. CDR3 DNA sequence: TGTGCCAGCAGCAGTGCGAACAGTCAGTACTTC. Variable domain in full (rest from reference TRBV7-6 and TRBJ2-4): GAGVSQSPRYKVTKRGQDVALRCDPISGHVSLYWYRQALGQGPEFLTYFNYEAQQDKSGLPNDRFSAERPEGSISTLTIQRTEQRDSAMYRCASSSANSQYFGAGTRLSVL.

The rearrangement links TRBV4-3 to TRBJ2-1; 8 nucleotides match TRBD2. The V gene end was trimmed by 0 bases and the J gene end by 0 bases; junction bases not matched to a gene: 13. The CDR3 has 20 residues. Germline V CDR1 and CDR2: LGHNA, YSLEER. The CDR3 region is CASSQEPLGAGGLSYNEQFF. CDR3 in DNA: TGCGCCAGCAGCCAAGAGCCCCTCGGCGCGGGAGGTCTCTCCTACAATGAGCAGTTCTTC.

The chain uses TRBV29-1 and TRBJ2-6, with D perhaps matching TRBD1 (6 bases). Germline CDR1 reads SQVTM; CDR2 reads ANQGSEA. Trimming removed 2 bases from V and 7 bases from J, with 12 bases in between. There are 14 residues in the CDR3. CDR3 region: CSVESRDNANVLTF. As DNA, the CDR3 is TGCAGCGTTGAATCCCGGGACAACGCCAACGTCCTGACTTTC.

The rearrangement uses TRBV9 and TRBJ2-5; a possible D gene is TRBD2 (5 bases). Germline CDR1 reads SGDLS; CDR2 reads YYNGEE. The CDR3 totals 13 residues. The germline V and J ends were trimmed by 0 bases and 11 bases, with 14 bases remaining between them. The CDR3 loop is CASSVAETGEQYF. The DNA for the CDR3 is TGTGCCAGCAGCGTAGCGGAAACCGGGGAGCAGTACTTC.